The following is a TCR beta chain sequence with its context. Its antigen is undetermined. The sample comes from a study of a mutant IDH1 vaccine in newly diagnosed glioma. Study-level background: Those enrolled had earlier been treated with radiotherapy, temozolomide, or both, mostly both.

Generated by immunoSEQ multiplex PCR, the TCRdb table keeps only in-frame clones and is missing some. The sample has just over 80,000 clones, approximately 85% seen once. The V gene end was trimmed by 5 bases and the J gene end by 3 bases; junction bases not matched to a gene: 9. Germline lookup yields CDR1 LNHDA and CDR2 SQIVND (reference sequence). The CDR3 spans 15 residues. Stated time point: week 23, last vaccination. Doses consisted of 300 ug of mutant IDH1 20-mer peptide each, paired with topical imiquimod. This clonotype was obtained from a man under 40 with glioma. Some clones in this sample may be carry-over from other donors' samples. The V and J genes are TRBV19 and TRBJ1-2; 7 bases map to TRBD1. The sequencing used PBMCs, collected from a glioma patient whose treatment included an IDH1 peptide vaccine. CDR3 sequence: CASSLEGGIDYGYTF. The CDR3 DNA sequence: TGTGCCAGTAGTCTCGAAGGGGGCATTGACTATGGCTACACCTTC. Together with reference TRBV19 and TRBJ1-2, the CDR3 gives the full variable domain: DGGITQSPKYLFRKEGQNVTLSCEQNLNHDAMYWYRQDPGQGLRLIYYSQIVNDFQKGDIAEGYSVSREKKESFPLTVTSAQKNPTAFYLCASSLEGGIDYGYTFGSGTRLTVV.